Many counts were recorded for the clone carrying this T cell receptor beta chain. The data belong to a study of T cells in Graves' hyperthyroidism and ophthalmopathy. Germline V gives CDR1 SGHDT, CDR2 YYEEEE. This CDR3 contains 15 residues. V was clipped by 0 bases and J by 1 base, with 10 bases between them. Template material for amplifying TCR beta CDR3 regions consisted of RNA transcripts. The study used the HTBI primer set for a first-round RT-PCR of the TCR CDR3. TCRdb used MiXCR to reprocess the multiplex PCR reads, holding one entry per CDR3 protein. Found here are 550,000 to 650,000 distinct CDR3 sequences, 14% of them singletons; the top ten hold around 13%.

Sequences were obtained from blood. This chain uses TRBV5-6 with TRBJ1-1; D is perhaps TRBD1 (5 bases). This receptor was identified in a woman in her 40s with Graves' hyperthyroidism. In DNA form, the CDR3 reads TGTGCCAGCAGCTTGGTTGGGGGAAAGAACACTGAAGCTTTCTTT. It is translated as CASSLVGGKNTEAFF.